A selection of T cell receptor beta chains follows, all from one sample in a study of neurological immune-mediated disorders. TCRdb reprocessed the 5' RACE reads with MiXCR, giving one entry per CDR3 protein. The data hold 14,000 or so distinct CDR3 sequences, with approximately 13% observed a single time. Sequencing input: CD8+ T cells from blood. These receptors all stem from a female donor with HTLV-1-associated myelopathy (HAM/TSP). Both conserved end residues are part of each CDR3. Each record gives: V gene, D gene, J gene, clone size, CDR3 DNA, CDR3 protein. D genes are given only for firm matches. Rows may omit the clone size; those that give it use once, few, many or a size class.

V: TRBV6-2/TRBV6-3; D: -; J: TRBJ2-7; size: many; DNA: TGTGCCAGCAGTTACGGAGGGGAGCCGAACACCTACGAGCAGTACTTC; CDR3: CASSYGGEPNTYEQYF
V: TRBV5-1; D: TRBD2; J: TRBJ2-5; size: -; DNA: TGCGCCAGCAGCTCTGGACTAGCGGGGGGAGAGACCCAGTACTTC; CDR3: CASSSGLAGGETQYF
V: TRBV9; D: TRBD2; J: TRBJ2-7; size: many; DNA: TGTGCCAGCAGCGGGACTAGCTCCTACGAGCAGTACTTC; CDR3: CASSGTSSYEQYF
V: TRBV29-1; D: -; J: TRBJ2-7; size: many; DNA: TGCAGCGTTGAAGCGCCGACGGAAACCTACGAGCAGTACTTC; CDR3: CSVEAPTETYEQYF
V: TRBV6-2/TRBV6-3; D: -; J: TRBJ2-6; size: many; DNA: TGTGCCAGCAGTTACAGCTCTGGGGCCAACGTCCTGACTTTC; CDR3: CASSYSSGANVLTF
V: TRBV7-9; D: -; J: TRBJ2-1; size: many; DNA: TGTGCCAGCAGCCAGGACTTTTTGAAGAATGAGCAGTTCTTC; CDR3: CASSQDFLKNEQFF
V: TRBV5-6; D: TRBD1; J: TRBJ2-7; size: once; DNA: TGTGCCAGCAGCCCTAGACAGGGGGGAAAATACTACGAGCAGTACTTC; CDR3: CASSPRQGGKYYEQYF
V: TRBV27; D: -; J: TRBJ2-7; size: many; DNA: TGTGCCAGCAGTTTATCGGCCAGCGTCGGCTACGAGCAGTACTTC; CDR3: CASSLSASVGYEQYF
V: TRBV7-2; D: TRBD2; J: TRBJ2-6; size: few; DNA: TGTGCCAGCAGCCCTAGCGGGGGTCGGTCTGGGGCCAACGTCCTGACTTTC; CDR3: CASSPSGGRSGANVLTF
V: TRBV12-3/TRBV12-4; D: TRBD2; J: TRBJ2-1; size: many; DNA: TGTGCCAGCAGTGTGACTGGGACTACCGAGCAGTTCTTC; CDR3: CASSVTGTTEQFF
V: TRBV4-1; D: TRBD2; J: TRBJ2-5; size: many; DNA: TGCGCCAGCAGCCCTGAGGTCCTAGCGGGGGCCCACCTCACCCAAGAGACCCAGTACTTC; CDR3: CASSPEVLAGAHLTQETQYF
V: TRBV4-3; D: -; J: TRBJ2-7; size: medium-sized; DNA: TGCGCCAGCAGCCAAGAACGCCGCTACGAGCAGTACTTC; CDR3: CASSQERRYEQYF
V: TRBV11-2; D: TRBD1; J: TRBJ1-5; size: many; DNA: TGTGCCAGCAGCGCCGAGACAGGGAATAATCAGCCCCAGCATTTT; CDR3: CASSAETGNNQPQHF
V: TRBV27; D: TRBD1; J: TRBJ2-2; size: -; DNA: TGTTCCAGCAGTTTTAGGGACAGGTTTAACACCAGGGAGCTGTTTTTT; CDR3: CSSSFRDRFNTRELFF
V: TRBV15; D: TRBD2; J: TRBJ2-5; size: many; DNA: TGTGCCACCAGCAGAGATAGCGGGGGGGACCAAGAGACCCAGTACTTC; CDR3: CATSRDSGGDQETQYF
V: TRBV7-9; D: -; J: TRBJ1-1; size: -; DNA: TGTGCCACGACCTGGGGGAAGAACACTGAAGCTTTCTTT; CDR3: CATTWGKNTEAFF
V: TRBV12-3/TRBV12-4; D: -; J: TRBJ2-7; size: many; DNA: TGTGCCAGCAGTTTAACGGGTCCGTACGAGCAGTACTTC; CDR3: CASSLTGPYEQYF
V: TRBV19; D: TRBD2; J: TRBJ2-3; size: many; DNA: TGTGCCAGTAGTAAGACTAGCGGGAGCGCAGATACGCAGTATTTT; CDR3: CASSKTSGSADTQYF
V: TRBV9; D: -; J: TRBJ2-3; size: many; DNA: TGTGCCAGCAGCGTAGGTAGGGCTAGCACAGATACGCAGTTTTTT; CDR3: CASSVGRASTDTQFF
V: TRBV4-1; D: TRBD2; J: TRBJ2-2; size: many; DNA: TGCGCCAGCAGCCAAGTAGTAGCTAGCGGGAAACATAGAGGGGAGCTGTTTTTT; CDR3: CASSQVVASGKHRGELFF
V: TRBV20-1; D: -; J: TRBJ2-7; size: many; DNA: TGCAGTGCTCCCCTAGCGCGGGAGCAGTACTTC; CDR3: CSAPLAREQYF
V: TRBV10-3; D: -; J: TRBJ2-1; size: -; DNA: TGTGCCACCCGTGAGGTAGTCAACGAGCAGTTCTTC; CDR3: CATREVVNEQFF
V: TRBV29-1; D: -; J: TRBJ2-2; size: many; DNA: TGCAGCACCCTGGGGCAGGCGAACACCGGGGAGCTGTTTTTT; CDR3: CSTLGQANTGELFF
V: TRBV7-2; D: TRBD2; J: TRBJ2-1; size: medium-sized; DNA: TGTGCCAGCAGCCTAGAGGGACTAGCCTACAATGAGCAGTTCTTC; CDR3: CASSLEGLAYNEQFF
V: TRBV6-6; D: TRBD1; J: TRBJ2-1; size: many; DNA: TGTGCCAGCAGCCCCTCGGCTGATAGGGGGCAGTACAATGAGCAGTTCTTC; CDR3: CASSPSADRGQYNEQFF
V: TRBV7-8; D: TRBD2; J: TRBJ2-3; size: many; DNA: TGTGCCAGCAGCCCAGGTGGGACTAGCGGGGTAGGCACTGATACGCAGTATTTT; CDR3: CASSPGGTSGVGTDTQYF
V: TRBV24-1; D: -; J: TRBJ2-3; size: many; DNA: TGTGCCACCAGTGATTCTCGGGGGAGCACAGATACGCAGTATTTT; CDR3: CATSDSRGSTDTQYF
V: TRBV6-2/TRBV6-3; D: TRBD1; J: TRBJ2-1; size: many; DNA: TGTGCCAGCAGTCCCGACTGGGGACAGGTGAATAATGAGCAGTTCTTC; CDR3: CASSPDWGQVNNEQFF
V: TRBV28; D: -; J: TRBJ2-2; size: many; DNA: TGTGCCAGCAGTTTGCTCCAGGGGACCGGGGAGCTGTTTTTT; CDR3: CASSLLQGTGELFF
V: TRBV29-1; D: TRBD1; J: TRBJ1-4; size: many; DNA: TGCAGCGTGCCACAGGGGGCGAAGCGTGCAACTAATGAAAAACTGTTTTTT; CDR3: CSVPQGAKRATNEKLFF
V: TRBV6-1; D: TRBD1; J: TRBJ1-4; size: many; DNA: TGTGCCAGCAGTGAAGCGTGGTCCACAGGGGGTGATGAAAAACTGTTTTTT; CDR3: CASSEAWSTGGDEKLFF
V: TRBV6-5; D: TRBD2; J: TRBJ2-5; size: many; DNA: TGTGCCAGCAGAAGTAGCGGGGGGGTCCAAGAGACCCAGTACTTC; CDR3: CASRSSGGVQETQYF
V: TRBV5-1; D: -; J: TRBJ2-1; size: once; DNA: TGCGCCAGCAGGTCGACAGTTAATGAGCACTTATTC; CDR3: CASRSTVNEHLF
V: TRBV6-5; D: -; J: TRBJ1-1; size: -; DNA: TGTGCCAGCAGTTACGACTGGACTCAAAGGACTGAAGCTTTCTTT; CDR3: CASSYDWTQRTEAFF
V: TRBV13; D: TRBD2; J: TRBJ2-7; size: many; DNA: TGTGCCAGCAGCCCACACCCGGACGGGAGGGACTACGAGCAGTACTTC; CDR3: CASSPHPDGRDYEQYF
V: TRBV12-3/TRBV12-4; D: TRBD1; J: TRBJ2-1; size: many; DNA: TGTGCCAGCAGTTTCCCCGGGACAGGAACTAGCTCCTACAATGAGCAGTTCTTC; CDR3: CASSFPGTGTSSYNEQFF
V: TRBV7-9; D: -; J: TRBJ2-5; size: -; DNA: TGTGCCAGCAGCTTAGGAGACCGGGTGGAGACCCAGTACTTC; CDR3: CASSLGDRVETQYF
V: TRBV4-1; D: -; J: TRBJ2-7; size: medium-sized; DNA: TGCGCCAGCAGCCAAAACACAGGGTCCTACGAGCAGTACTTC; CDR3: CASSQNTGSYEQYF
V: TRBV7-9; D: -; J: TRBJ2-1; size: many; DNA: TGTGCCAGCAGTCCCACCTACAATGAGCAGTTCTTC; CDR3: CASSPTYNEQFF
V: TRBV20-1; D: TRBD1; J: TRBJ1-2; size: many; DNA: TGCAGTGCTAGAAACAGACAGGGGCTGAACTATGGCTACACCTTC; CDR3: CSARNRQGLNYGYTF
V: TRBV27; D: -; J: TRBJ1-1; size: many; DNA: TGTGCCAGCAGTCCGCTCTCTCAGGGAATGAACACTGAAGCTTTCTTT; CDR3: CASSPLSQGMNTEAFF
V: TRBV12-3/TRBV12-4; D: -; J: TRBJ2-1; size: many; DNA: TGTGCCAGCAGTTCCGACAAGTACAATGAGCAGTTCTTC; CDR3: CASSSDKYNEQFF
V: TRBV7-2; D: -; J: TRBJ2-5; size: many; DNA: TGTGCCAGCCTCTCGGTGGAGACCCAGTACTTC; CDR3: CASLSVETQYF
V: TRBV12-3/TRBV12-4; D: TRBD2; J: TRBJ2-3; size: many; DNA: TGTGCCAGCAGTGGGTTGATTTGGCTAGCGGACACAGATACGCAGTATTTT; CDR3: CASSGLIWLADTDTQYF
V: TRBV10-3; D: -; J: TRBJ2-3; size: many; DNA: TGTGCCATCAGTGAGGCAGACAGGAGCAGCACAGATACGCAGTATTTT; CDR3: CAISEADRSSTDTQYF
V: TRBV6-5; D: TRBD1; J: TRBJ1-5; size: many; DNA: TGTGCCAGCAGTACAGGGGGGAATCAGCCCCAGCATTTT; CDR3: CASSTGGNQPQHF
V: TRBV4-1; D: TRBD1; J: TRBJ2-1; size: many; DNA: TGCGCCAGCAGCCAAGATGAACGAGGGGGCGGTGTGTGGGAGGAGCAGTTCTTC; CDR3: CASSQDERGGGVWEEQFF
V: TRBV28; D: -; J: TRBJ2-7; size: many; DNA: TGTGCCAGCAGTTTACTAGGGTCCTACGAGCAGTACTTC; CDR3: CASSLLGSYEQYF
V: TRBV5-1; D: TRBD1; J: TRBJ1-1; size: -; DNA: TGCGCCAGCAGCTTGGGACAGGGTAGAACTGAAGCTTTCTTT; CDR3: CASSLGQGRTEAFF
V: TRBV27; D: -; J: TRBJ2-1; size: many; DNA: TGTGCCAGCAAGCTAGGGGCCTTATACAATGAGCAGTTCTTC; CDR3: CASKLGALYNEQFF
V: TRBV29-1; D: TRBD1; J: TRBJ2-7; size: many; DNA: TGCAGCGTTGACCTCGACAGGGAAACCTACGAGCAGTACTTC; CDR3: CSVDLDRETYEQYF
V: TRBV28; D: -; J: TRBJ2-3; size: many; DNA: TGTGCCAGCAGTTTATTGGTCGCAGATACGCAGTATTTT; CDR3: CASSLLVADTQYF
V: TRBV20-1; D: TRBD2; J: TRBJ2-1; size: many; DNA: TGCAGTGCTAGGGAAGGCGGGAGTGTATATGAGCAGTTCTTC; CDR3: CSAREGGSVYEQFF
V: TRBV5-1; D: TRBD2; J: TRBJ2-3; size: many; DNA: TGCGCCAGCAGCTTGGGTGGCCTGAGCGGGGGCCCAAACACAGATACGCAGTATTTT; CDR3: CASSLGGLSGGPNTDTQYF
V: TRBV12-3/TRBV12-4; D: TRBD1; J: TRBJ2-3; size: many; DNA: TGTGCCAGCAGACCGCCCCCCCACCGTACAGGGGGCCGGGCAGATACGCAGTATTTT; CDR3: CASRPPPHRTGGRADTQYF
V: TRBV6-6; D: TRBD1; J: TRBJ2-5; size: many; DNA: TGTGCCAGCAGTGCCACCGGGACAGGGTATGAGACCCAGTACTTC; CDR3: CASSATGTGYETQYF
V: TRBV27; D: -; J: TRBJ1-6; size: many; DNA: TGTGCCAGCGGGCAGGGTCATTCACCCCTCCACTTT; CDR3: CASGQGHSPLHF
V: TRBV5-1; D: TRBD1; J: TRBJ2-7; size: many; DNA: TGCGCCAGCAGCTCCGGACAGGGGGAACCCTACGAGCAGTACTTC; CDR3: CASSSGQGEPYEQYF
V: TRBV7-9; D: -; J: TRBJ1-4; size: many; DNA: TGTGCCAGCAGCTTAGCGTCTGAGACCCATGAAAAACTGTTTTTT; CDR3: CASSLASETHEKLFF
V: TRBV7-9; D: TRBD2; J: TRBJ2-2; size: -; DNA: TGTGCCAGCAGACCGCCTCTAGCGGGGGAGACCGGGGAGCTGTTTTTT; CDR3: CASRPPLAGETGELFF